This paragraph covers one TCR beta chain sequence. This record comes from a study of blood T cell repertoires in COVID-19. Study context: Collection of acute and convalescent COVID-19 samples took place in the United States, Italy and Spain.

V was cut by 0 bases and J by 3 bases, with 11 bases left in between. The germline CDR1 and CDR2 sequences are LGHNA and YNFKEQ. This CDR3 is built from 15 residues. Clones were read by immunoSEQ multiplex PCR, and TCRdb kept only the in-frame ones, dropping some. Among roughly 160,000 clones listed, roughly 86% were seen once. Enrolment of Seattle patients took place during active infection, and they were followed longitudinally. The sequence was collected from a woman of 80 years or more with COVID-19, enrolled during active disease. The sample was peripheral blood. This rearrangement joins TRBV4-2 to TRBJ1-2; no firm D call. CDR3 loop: CASSQESRGDYGYTF. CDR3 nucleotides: TGTGCCAGCAGCCAAGAAAGTCGGGGTGACTATGGCTACACCTTC.